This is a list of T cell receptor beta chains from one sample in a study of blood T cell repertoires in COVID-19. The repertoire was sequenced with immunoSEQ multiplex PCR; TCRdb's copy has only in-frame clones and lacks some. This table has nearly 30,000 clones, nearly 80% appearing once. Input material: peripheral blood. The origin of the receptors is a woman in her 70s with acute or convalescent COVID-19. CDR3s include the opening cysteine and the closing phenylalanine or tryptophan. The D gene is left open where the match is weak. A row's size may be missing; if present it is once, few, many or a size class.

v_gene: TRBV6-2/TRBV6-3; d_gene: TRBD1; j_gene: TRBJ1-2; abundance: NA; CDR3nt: TGTGCCAGCAGTTATGTGGACAGGGTCGGCGACTATGGCTACACCTTC; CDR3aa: CASSYVDRVGDYGYTF
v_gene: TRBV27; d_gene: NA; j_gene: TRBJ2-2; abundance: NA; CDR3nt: TGTGCCAGCACTACAGGGACAACCGGGGAGCTGTTTTTT; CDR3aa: CASTTGTTGELFF
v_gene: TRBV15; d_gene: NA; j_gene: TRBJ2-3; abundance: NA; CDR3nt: TGTGCCACCAGCAGTAGCAGGGATGGCACAGATACGCAGTATTTT; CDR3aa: CATSSSRDGTDTQYF
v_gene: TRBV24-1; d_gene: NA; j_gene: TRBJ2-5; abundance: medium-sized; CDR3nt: TGTGCCACCAGTGATTTTCTGACTGCCCAAGAGACCCAGTACTTC; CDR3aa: CATSDFLTAQETQYF
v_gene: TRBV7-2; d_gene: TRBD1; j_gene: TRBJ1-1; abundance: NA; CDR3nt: TGTGCCAGCAGCACGGACAGGGCGGCTGAAGCTTTCTTT; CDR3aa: CASSTDRAAEAFF
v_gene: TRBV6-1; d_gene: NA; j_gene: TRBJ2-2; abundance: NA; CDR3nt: TGTGCCAGCTTCCACCGGTCCGCCACCGGGGAGCTGTTTTTT; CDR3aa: CASFHRSATGELFF
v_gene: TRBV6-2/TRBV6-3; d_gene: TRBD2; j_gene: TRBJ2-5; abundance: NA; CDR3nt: TGTGCCAGCAGTTACTTAGCCGGACTAGCGGGGGAAGAGACCCAGTACTTC; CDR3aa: CASSYLAGLAGEETQYF
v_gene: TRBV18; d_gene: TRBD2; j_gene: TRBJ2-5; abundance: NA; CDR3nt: TGTGCCAGCTCACCCCGGACTAGCGGGGGGGAGACCCAGTACTTC; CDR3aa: CASSPRTSGGETQYF
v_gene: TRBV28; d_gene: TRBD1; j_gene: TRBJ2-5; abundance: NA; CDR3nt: TGTGCCAGCAGTTCCCCCACCGCGGGACAGGGGGGAAAGACCCAGTACTTC; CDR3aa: CASSSPTAGQGGKTQYF
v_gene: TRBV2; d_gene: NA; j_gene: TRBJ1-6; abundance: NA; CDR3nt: TGTGCCAGCAGTGGCACGGTGAATAATTCACCCCTCCACTTT; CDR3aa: CASSGTVNNSPLHF
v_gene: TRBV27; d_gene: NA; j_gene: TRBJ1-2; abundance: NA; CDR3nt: TGTGCCAGCAGTCCGGACTCTTACCTCTGGTATGGCTACACCTTC; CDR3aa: CASSPDSYLWYGYTF
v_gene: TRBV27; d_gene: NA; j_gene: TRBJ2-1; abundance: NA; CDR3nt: TGTGCCAGCAGTCCCCTCACTATTTACAATGAGCAGTTCTTC; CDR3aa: CASSPLTIYNEQFF
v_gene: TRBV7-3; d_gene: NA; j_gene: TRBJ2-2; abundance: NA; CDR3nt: TGTGCCAGCAGCTTAACCCCGCCCCCCCCGGAGGGTCCCGGGGAGCTGTTTTTT; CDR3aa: CASSLTPPPPEGPGELFF
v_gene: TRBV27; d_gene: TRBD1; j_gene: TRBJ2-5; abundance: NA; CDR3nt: TGTGCCAGCAGTTGGGACAGGGCTCAAGAGACCCAGTACTTC; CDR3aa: CASSWDRAQETQYF
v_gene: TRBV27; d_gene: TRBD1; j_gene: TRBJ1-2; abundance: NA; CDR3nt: TGTGCCAGCAGTTTACTGGGACAGGGGGCCGGTGGCTACACCTTC; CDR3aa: CASSLLGQGAGGYTF
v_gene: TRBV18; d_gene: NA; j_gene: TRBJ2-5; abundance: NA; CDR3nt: TGTGCCGCCAAGGGGGATAAAGAGACCCAGTACTTC; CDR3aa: CAAKGDKETQYF
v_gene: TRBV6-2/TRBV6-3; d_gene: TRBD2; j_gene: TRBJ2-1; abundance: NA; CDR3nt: TGTGCCAGCAGTTACAAAGCGGGAGTATTGGAGTTCTTC; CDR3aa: CASSYKAGVLEFF
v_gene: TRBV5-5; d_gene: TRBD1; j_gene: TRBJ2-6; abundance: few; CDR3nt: TGTGCCAGCAGCTTAGGGACAGGGGCTTTCTCTGGGGCCAACGTCCTGACTTTC; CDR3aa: CASSLGTGAFSGANVLTF
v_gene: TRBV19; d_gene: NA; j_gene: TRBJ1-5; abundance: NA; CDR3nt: TGTGCCAGTAGCCTGGACAGCCCTTATAGCAATCAGCCCCAGCATTTT; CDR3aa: CASSLDSPYSNQPQHF
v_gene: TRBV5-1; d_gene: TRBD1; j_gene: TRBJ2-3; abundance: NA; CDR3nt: TGCGCCAGCAGCTTGGGAATACAGGGGCCCACAGATACGCAGTATTTT; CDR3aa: CASSLGIQGPTDTQYF
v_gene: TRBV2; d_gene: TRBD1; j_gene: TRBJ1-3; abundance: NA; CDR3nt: TGTGCCAGCAGAAGGACAGGGTCGGGCTCTGGAAACACCATATATTTT; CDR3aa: CASRRTGSGSGNTIYF
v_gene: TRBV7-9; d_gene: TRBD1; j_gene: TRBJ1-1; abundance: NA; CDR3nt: TGTGCCAGCAGCAAGGGACAGGACGACACTGAAGCTTTCTTT; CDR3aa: CASSKGQDDTEAFF
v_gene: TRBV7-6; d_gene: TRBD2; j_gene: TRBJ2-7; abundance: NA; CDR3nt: TGTGCCAGCAGCTTAGCGGCTAGCGGGGACTACGAGCAGTACTTC; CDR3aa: CASSLAASGDYEQYF
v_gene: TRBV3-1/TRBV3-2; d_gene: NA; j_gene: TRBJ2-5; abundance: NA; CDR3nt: TGTGCCAGCAGCCAAGATAGTCTATCCTTAGAGACCCAGTACTTC; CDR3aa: CASSQDSLSLETQYF
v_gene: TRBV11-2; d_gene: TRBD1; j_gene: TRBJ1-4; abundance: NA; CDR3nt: TGTGCCAGCAGCTTGGGACAGGGACCTTTTGGTGGTAATGAAAAACTGTTTTTT; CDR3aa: CASSLGQGPFGGNEKLFF
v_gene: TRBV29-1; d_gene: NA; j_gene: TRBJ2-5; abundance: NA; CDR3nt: TGCAGCCTTGAGGGACAAGCTCAAGAGACCCAGTACTTC; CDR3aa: CSLEGQAQETQYF
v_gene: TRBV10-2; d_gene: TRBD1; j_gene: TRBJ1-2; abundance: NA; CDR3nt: TGCGCCAGCAGTGAGCAACCAACCGGGACAGGAAACTATGGCTACACCTTC; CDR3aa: CASSEQPTGTGNYGYTF
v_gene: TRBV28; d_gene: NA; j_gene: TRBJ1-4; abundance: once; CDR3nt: TGTGCCAGCAGTTTAGAGGGTACAACTAATGAAAAACTGTTTTTT; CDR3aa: CASSLEGTTNEKLFF
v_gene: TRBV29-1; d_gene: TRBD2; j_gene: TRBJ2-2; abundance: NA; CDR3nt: TGCAGCGTTGAGGCTAGCGGGACGCTAACCGGGGAGCTGTTTTTT; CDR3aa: CSVEASGTLTGELFF
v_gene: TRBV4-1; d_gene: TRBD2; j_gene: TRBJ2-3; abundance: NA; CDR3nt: TGCGCCAGCAGCCAGTCGACTAGCGGGAGGGGTACTTTAGATACGCAGTATTTT; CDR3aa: CASSQSTSGRGTLDTQYF
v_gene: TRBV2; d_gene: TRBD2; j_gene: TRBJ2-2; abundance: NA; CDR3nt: TGTGCCAGCAGTATAGAGCGGGAGGGGGAGCTGTTTTTT; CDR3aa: CASSIEREGELFF
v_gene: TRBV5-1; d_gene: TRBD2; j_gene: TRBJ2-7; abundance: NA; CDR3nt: TGCGCCAGCAGCGTCTCGGGCGGGGGGGCCTCCGAGCAGTACTTC; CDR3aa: CASSVSGGGASEQYF
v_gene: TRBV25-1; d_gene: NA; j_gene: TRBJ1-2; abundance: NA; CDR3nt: TGTGCCAGCAGTGGGGGCAGGGCGGATGGCTACACCTTC; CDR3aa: CASSGGRADGYTF
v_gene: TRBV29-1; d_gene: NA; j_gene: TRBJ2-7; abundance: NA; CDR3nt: TGCAGCGTTACGACCAGGGGTTACGAGCAGTACTTC; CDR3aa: CSVTTRGYEQYF
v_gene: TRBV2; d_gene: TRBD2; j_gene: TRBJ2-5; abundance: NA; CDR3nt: TGTGCCAGCATTAAATCGGCTAGCGGCTGGGAGACCCAGTACTTC; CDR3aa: CASIKSASGWETQYF
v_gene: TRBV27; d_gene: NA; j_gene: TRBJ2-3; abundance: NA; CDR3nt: TGTGCCAGCAGCCCTAGCCTAATCACAGATACGCAGTATTTT; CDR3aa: CASSPSLITDTQYF
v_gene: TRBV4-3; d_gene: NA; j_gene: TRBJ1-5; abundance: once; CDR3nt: TGCGCCAGCAGCCAAGGGGTTTACATGGCAGGACCGGGGCAGCCCCAGCATTTT; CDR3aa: CASSQGVYMAGPGQPQHF
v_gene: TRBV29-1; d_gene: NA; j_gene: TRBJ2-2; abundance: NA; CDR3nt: TGCAGCGTTGCCGGGGGATGGACCGGGGAGCTGTTTTTT; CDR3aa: CSVAGGWTGELFF
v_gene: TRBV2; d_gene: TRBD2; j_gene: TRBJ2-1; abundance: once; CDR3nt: TGTGCCAGCAGTGATGATCAGGCGGGAGGGCCCCACAATGAGCAGTTCTTC; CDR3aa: CASSDDQAGGPHNEQFF
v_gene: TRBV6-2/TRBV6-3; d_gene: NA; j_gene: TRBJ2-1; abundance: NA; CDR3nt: TGTGCCAGCAGTTACGGGGCTAGTTTGTATGAGCAGTTCTTC; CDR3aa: CASSYGASLYEQFF
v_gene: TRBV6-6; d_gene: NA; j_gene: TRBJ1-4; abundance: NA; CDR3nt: TGTGCCAGCAGTTACCCAGGGGTAACTAATGAAAAACTGTTTTTT; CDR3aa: CASSYPGVTNEKLFF
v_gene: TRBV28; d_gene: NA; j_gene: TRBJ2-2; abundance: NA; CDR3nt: TGTGCCAGCAGTTTGGGCGGGGCCAACACCGGGGAGCTGTTTTTT; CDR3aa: CASSLGGANTGELFF
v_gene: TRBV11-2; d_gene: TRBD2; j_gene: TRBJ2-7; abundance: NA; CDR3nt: TGTGCCAGCAGCCGAGGACTAGCGGGGCGCCCCGGATCTACCTACGAGCAGTACTTC; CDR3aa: CASSRGLAGRPGSTYEQYF
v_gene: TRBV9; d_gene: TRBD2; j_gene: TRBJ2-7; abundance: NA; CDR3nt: TGTGCCAGCAGTCGTCAAGGTGCTCTAGCGGGGAGCTACGAGCAGTACTTC; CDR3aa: CASSRQGALAGSYEQYF
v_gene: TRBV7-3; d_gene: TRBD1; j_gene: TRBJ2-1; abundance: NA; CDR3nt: TGTGCCAGCAGCTCCGGACAGGGGATAAATGAGCAGTTCTTC; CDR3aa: CASSSGQGINEQFF